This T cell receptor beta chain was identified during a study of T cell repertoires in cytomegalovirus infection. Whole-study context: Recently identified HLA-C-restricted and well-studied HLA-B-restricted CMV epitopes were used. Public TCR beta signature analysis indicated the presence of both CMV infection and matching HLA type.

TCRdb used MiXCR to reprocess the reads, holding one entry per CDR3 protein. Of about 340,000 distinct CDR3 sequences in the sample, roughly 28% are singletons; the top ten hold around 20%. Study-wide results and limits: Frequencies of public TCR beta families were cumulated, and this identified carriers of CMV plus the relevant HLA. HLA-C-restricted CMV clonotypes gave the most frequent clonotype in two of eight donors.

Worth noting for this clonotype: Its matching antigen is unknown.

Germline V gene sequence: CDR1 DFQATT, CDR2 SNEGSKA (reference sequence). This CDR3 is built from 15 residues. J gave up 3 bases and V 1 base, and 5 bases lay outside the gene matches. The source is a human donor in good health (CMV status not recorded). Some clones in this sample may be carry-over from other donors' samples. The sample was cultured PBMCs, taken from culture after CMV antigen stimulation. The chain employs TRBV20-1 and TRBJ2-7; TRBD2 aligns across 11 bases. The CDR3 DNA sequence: TGCAGTGCTAGAGGGCCTAGCGGGAGGCTCTACGAGCAGTACTTC. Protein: CSARGPSGRLYEQYF.